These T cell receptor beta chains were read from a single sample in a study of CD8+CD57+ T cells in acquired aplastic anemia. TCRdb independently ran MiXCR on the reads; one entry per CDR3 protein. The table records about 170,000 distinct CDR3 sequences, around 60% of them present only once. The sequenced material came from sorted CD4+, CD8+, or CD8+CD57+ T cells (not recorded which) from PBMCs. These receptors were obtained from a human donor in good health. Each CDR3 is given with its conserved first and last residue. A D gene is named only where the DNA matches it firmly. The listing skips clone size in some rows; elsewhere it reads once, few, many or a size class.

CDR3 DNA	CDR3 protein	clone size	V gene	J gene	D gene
TGTGCCAGCAGTTCCGACCGGGACAGGGGGCCCTACGAGCAGTACTTC	CASSSDRDRGPYEQYF	.	TRBV7-9	TRBJ2-7	TRBD1
TGTGCCAGCAGTTTCGAAGTCGGACCAACTAATGAAAAACTGTTTTTT	CASSFEVGPTNEKLFF	.	TRBV7-2	TRBJ1-4	.
TGTGCCAGCAGCTCCTCGCTACAGAACACTGAAGCTTTCTTT	CASSSSLQNTEAFF	once	TRBV7-2	TRBJ1-1	.
TGTGCCAGCAGTGCCAGCTTGGGGAAACTGTTTTTT	CASSASLGKLFF	.	TRBV7-9	TRBJ1-4	.
TGTGCCAGCAGCTTTACCACGGGACAGGGATACACCGGGGAGCTGTTTTTT	CASSFTTGQGYTGELFF	.	TRBV7-6	TRBJ2-2	TRBD1
TGTGCCAGCAGCTTAGGAGCGAGCGAGCAGTACTTC	CASSLGASEQYF	.	TRBV7-9	TRBJ2-7	.
TGCAGTGCTAGAGGAGAAGGGGGACGCGGCTACACCTTC	CSARGEGGRGYTF	.	TRBV20-1	TRBJ1-2	.
TGTGCCAGTAGTATTCGGGGGGCGGAGGACGAGCAGTACTTC	CASSIRGAEDEQYF	.	TRBV19	TRBJ2-7	.
TGCAGTGCTAGAGATGTCAGTAATCAGCCCCAGCATTTT	CSARDVSNQPQHF	.	TRBV20-1	TRBJ1-5	.
TGTGCCAGCAGTTACCTCGGGACAGGGGATGGTGGCTACACCTTC	CASSYLGTGDGGYTF	.	TRBV10-3	TRBJ1-2	TRBD1
TGTGCCAGCAGTCCAGGACTGGCAGCTGTGGCCCAGTACTTC	CASSPGLAAVAQYF	once	TRBV12-3/TRBV12-4	TRBJ2-5	.
TGCAGTGCTAGAGCTAGGAACACTGAAGCTTTCTTT	CSARARNTEAFF	.	TRBV20-1	TRBJ1-1	.
TGCGCCAGCAGCCAAGAACCGGGACAGGGTGGAGAAAAACTGTTTTTT	CASSQEPGQGGEKLFF	many	TRBV4-3	TRBJ1-4	TRBD1
TGTGCCAGCAGCCAAGATCTGGAAGAGAACACTGAAGCTTTCTTT	CASSQDLEENTEAFF	.	TRBV4-2	TRBJ1-1	.
TGTGCCAGCTTAGGGCGATTTAACACTGAAGCTTTCTTT	CASLGRFNTEAFF	.	TRBV6-5	TRBJ1-1	.
TGCAGCGTTGTACGGGGGCCACCCGAGCAGTTCTTC	CSVVRGPPEQFF	.	TRBV29-1	TRBJ2-1	.
TGTGCCAGCAGCCCCACAGGGCACGAGCAGTACTTC	CASSPTGHEQYF	.	TRBV9	TRBJ2-7	.
TGTGCCAGCAGTCCCCGGCGGGGTTCCTACAATGAGCAGTTCTTC	CASSPRRGSYNEQFF	.	TRBV12-3/TRBV12-4	TRBJ2-1	.
TGCAGCGCTGAAGGGACGAGGGCGGGAGGCGAGCAGTTCTTC	CSAEGTRAGGEQFF	.	TRBV29-1	TRBJ2-1	TRBD2
TGTGCCGGACAGGGGGCGGTGGACACTGAAGCTTTCTTT	CAGQGAVDTEAFF	.	TRBV2	TRBJ1-1	TRBD1
TGTGCCAGCAGCTTAGAGGGCAGGGGGCCTCAGCCCCAGCATTTT	CASSLEGRGPQPQHF	.	TRBV7-2	TRBJ1-5	TRBD1
TGTGCCAGCAGCCGAGATGAAGCTTTCTTT	CASSRDEAFF	once	TRBV12-3/TRBV12-4	TRBJ1-1	.
TGTGCCAGCGCCCTGACTGCGACGTTCGTCCATGAGCAGTTCTTC	CASALTATFVHEQFF	once	TRBV13	TRBJ2-1	.
TGTGCCAGCTCGGAACTAGCGGGGAAAGAGACCCAGTACTTC	CASSELAGKETQYF	few	TRBV7-2	TRBJ2-5	TRBD2
TGTGCCAGCAGTATCGGGACAGTCTCCTACAATGAGCAGTTCTTC	CASSIGTVSYNEQFF	.	TRBV27	TRBJ2-1	TRBD1
TGTGCCAGCAGCGCGGCAAACCAAGAGACCCAGTACTTC	CASSAANQETQYF	.	TRBV7-3	TRBJ2-5	.
TGTGCCAGCAGCTTACCCGGGGGGGGTAACACCGGGGAGCTGTTTTTT	CASSLPGGGNTGELFF	.	TRBV7-3	TRBJ2-2	TRBD2
TGCGCCAGCAGCTTGGATCCAGGGTCTCAAGAGACCCAGTACTTC	CASSLDPGSQETQYF	.	TRBV5-1	TRBJ2-5	.
TGTGCCAGCAGTGAGGAGACAGGGAGCACAGATACGCAGTATTTT	CASSEETGSTDTQYF	.	TRBV2	TRBJ2-3	TRBD1
TGCAGCGTTGCGGACAGGGCTGGAGTTGGCACTGAAGCTTTCTTT	CSVADRAGVGTEAFF	.	TRBV29-1	TRBJ1-1	TRBD1
TGTGCCAGTAGTATAGCCTTGGGACAGACTGAAGCTTTCTTT	CASSIALGQTEAFF	few	TRBV19	TRBJ1-1	TRBD1